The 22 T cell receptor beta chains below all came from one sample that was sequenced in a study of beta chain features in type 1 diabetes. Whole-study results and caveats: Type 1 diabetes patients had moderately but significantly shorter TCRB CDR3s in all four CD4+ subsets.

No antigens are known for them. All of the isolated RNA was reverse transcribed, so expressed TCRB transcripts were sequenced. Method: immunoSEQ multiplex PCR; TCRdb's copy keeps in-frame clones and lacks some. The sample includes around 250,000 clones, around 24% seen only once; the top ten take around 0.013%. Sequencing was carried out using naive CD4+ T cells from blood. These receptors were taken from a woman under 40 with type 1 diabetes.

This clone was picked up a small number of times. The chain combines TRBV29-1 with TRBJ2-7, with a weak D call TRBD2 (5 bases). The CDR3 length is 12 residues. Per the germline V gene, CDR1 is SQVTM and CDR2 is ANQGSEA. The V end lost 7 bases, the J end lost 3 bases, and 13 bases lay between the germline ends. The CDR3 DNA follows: TGCAGCGGTGGGGAGCTCGACTACGAGCAGTACTTC. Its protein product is CSGGELDYEQYF.

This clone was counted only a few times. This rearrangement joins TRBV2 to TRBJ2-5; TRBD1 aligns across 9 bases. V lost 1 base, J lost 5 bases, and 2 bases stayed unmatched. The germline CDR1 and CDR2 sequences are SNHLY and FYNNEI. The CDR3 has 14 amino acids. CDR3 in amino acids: CASSEGDRDETQYF. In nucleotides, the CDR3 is TGTGCCAGCAGTGAAGGGGACAGGGACGAGACCCAGTACTTC.

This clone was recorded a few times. CDR3 coding DNA: TGTGCCTGGAGTGTAAGGAGGGGAGCTTTCTTT. Translating it yields CAWSVRRGAFF. V is TRBV30 and J is TRBJ1-1; D may be TRBD1 (5 bases). The CDR3 is 11 amino acids. Looked up from germline, CDR1 is GTSNPN and CDR2 is SVGIG (reference sequence). V lost 0 bases, J lost 10 bases, and 9 bases lay in between.

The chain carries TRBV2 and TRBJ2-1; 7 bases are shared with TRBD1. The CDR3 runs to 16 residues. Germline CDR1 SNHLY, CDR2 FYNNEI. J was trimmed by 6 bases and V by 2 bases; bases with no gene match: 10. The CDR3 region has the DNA TGTGCCAGCAGTGAATATGGGACAGAACTTTTCAATGAGCAGTTCTTC. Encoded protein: CASSEYGTELFNEQFF.

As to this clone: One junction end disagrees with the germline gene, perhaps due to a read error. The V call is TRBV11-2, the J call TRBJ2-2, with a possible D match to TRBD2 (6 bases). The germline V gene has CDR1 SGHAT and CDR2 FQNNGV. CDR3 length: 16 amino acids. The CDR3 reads CASSLDGAGNIGELFF. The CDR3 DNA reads TGTGCCAGCAGCTTAGACGGGGCGGGGAACATCGGGGAGCTGTTTTTT.

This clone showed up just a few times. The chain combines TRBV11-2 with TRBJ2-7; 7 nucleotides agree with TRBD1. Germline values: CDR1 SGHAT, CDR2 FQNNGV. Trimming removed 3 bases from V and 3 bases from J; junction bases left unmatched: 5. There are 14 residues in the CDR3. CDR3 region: CASSFRDRYYEQYF. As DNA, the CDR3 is TGTGCCAGCAGCTTCCGGGACAGATACTACGAGCAGTACTTC.

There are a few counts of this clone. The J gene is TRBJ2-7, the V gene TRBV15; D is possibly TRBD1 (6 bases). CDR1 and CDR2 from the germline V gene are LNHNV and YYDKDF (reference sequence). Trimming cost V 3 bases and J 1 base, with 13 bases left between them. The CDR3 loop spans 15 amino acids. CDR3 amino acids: CATSSSRTVSYEQYF. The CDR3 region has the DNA TGTGCCACCAGCAGCTCTAGGACAGTGTCCTACGAGCAGTACTTC. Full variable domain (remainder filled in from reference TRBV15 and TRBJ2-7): DAMVIQNPRYQVTQFGKPVTLSCSQTLNHNVMYWYQQKSSQAPKLLFHYYDKDFNNEADTPDNFQSRRPNTSFCFLDIRSPGLGDTAMYLCATSSSRTVSYEQYFGPGTRLTVT.

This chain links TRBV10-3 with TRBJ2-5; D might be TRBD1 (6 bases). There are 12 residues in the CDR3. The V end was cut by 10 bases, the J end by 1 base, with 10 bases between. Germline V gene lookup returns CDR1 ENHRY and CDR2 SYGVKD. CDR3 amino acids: CATSTGQETQYF. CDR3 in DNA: TGTGCCACCTCGACAGGCCAAGAGACCCAGTACTTC.

In nucleotides, the CDR3 is TGTGCCAGCTCACCGCGGACAGGGGACATCATAGGAGATGGCTACACCTTC. Protein: CASSPRTGDIIGDGYTF. V usage is TRBV18 and J usage is TRBJ1-2, with 9 bases identical to TRBD1. Germline V gives CDR1 KGHSH, CDR2 LQKENI. With V trimmed by 3 bases and J by 6 bases, 14 bases remained unmatched. This CDR3 is built from 17 residues.

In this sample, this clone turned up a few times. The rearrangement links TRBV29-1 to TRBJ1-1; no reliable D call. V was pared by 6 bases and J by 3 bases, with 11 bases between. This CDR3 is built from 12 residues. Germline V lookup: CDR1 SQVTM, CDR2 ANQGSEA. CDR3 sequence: CSVHSPDTEAFF. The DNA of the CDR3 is TGCAGCGTCCATTCCCCGGACACTGAAGCTTTCTTT.

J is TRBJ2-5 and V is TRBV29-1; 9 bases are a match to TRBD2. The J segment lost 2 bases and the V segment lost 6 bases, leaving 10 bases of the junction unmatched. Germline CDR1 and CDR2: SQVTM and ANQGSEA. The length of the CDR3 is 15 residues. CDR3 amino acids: CSVELASGIQETQYF. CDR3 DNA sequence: TGCAGCGTCGAGTTGGCTAGCGGGATACAAGAGACCCAGTACTTC.

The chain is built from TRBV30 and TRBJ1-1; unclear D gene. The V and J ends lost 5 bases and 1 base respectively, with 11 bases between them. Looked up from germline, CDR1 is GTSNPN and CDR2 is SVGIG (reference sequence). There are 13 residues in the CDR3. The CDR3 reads CAWGPGWNTEAFF. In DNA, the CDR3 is TGTGCCTGGGGGCCCGGTTGGAACACTGAAGCTTTCTTT.

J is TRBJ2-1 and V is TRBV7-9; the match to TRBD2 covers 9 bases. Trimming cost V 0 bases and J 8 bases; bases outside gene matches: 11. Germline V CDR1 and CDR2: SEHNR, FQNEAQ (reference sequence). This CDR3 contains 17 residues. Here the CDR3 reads CASSLALGSGSADEQFF. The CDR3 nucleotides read TGTGCCAGCAGCTTAGCGCTCGGTAGCGGGAGTGCGGATGAGCAGTTCTTC.

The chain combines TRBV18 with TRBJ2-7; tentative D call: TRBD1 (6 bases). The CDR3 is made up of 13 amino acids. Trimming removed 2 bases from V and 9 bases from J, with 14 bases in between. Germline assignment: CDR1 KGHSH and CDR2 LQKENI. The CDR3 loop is CASSPDKDRRQYF. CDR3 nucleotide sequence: TGTGCCAGCTCACCAGATAAGGACAGACGGCAGTACTTC.

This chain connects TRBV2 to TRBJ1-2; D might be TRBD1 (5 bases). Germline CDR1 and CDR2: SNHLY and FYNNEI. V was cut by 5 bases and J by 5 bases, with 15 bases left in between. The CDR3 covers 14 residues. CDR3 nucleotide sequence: TGTGCCAGCAGTCCGGACACGCGGTGGTATGGCTACACCTTC. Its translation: CASSPDTRWYGYTF. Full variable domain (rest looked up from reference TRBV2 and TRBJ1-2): EPEVTQTPSHQVTQMGQEVILRCVPISNHLYFYWYRQILGQKVEFLVSFYNNEISEKSEIFDDQFSVERPDGSNFTLKIRSTKLEDSAMYFCASSPDTRWYGYTFGSGTRLTVV.

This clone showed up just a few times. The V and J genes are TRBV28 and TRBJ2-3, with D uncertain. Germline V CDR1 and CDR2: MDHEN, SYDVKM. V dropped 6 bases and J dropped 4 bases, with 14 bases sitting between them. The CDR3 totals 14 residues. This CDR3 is CASSQALRSDTQYF. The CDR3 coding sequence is TGTGCCAGCAGCCAGGCCCTACGATCAGATACGCAGTATTTT.

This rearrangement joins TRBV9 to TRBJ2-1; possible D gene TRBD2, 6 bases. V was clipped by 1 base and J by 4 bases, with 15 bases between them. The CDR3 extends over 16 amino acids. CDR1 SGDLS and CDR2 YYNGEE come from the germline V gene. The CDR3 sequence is CASSVSGLPSYNEQFF. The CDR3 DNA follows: TGTGCCAGCAGCGTATCGGGACTCCCCTCTTACAATGAGCAGTTCTTC.

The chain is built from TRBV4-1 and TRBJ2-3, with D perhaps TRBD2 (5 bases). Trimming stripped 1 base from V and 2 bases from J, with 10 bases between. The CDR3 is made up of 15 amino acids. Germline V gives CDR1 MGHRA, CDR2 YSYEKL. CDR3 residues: CASSQGGFNTDTQYF. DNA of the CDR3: TGCGCCAGCAGCCAAGGAGGGTTCAACACAGATACGCAGTATTTT.

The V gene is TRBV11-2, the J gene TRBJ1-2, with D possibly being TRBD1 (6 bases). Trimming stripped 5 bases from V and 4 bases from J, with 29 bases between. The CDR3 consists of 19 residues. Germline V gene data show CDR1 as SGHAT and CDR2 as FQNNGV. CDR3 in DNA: TGTGCCAGCAGCCCCAGGGGATACAGCCCGCTCGGCAACCTCTATGGCTACACCTTC. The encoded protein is CASSPRGYSPLGNLYGYTF.

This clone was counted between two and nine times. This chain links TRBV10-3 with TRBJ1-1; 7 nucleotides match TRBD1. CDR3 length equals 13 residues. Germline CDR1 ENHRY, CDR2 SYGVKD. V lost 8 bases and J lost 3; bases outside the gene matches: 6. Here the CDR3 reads CAIAQTGDTEAFF. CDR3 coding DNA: TGTGCCATCGCGCAAACAGGGGACACTGAAGCTTTCTTT.

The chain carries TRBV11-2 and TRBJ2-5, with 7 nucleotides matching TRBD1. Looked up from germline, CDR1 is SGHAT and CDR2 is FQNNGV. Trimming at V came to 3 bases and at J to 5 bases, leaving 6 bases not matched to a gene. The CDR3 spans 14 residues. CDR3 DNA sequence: TGTGCCAGCAGCTTGGACAGGACTCACGAGACCCAGTACTTC. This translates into CASSLDRTHETQYF.

CDR3 protein: CSARLSGYEQYF. The CDR3 DNA reads TGCAGCGCCCGCCTTAGCGGCTACGAGCAGTACTTC. This chain links TRBV29-1 with TRBJ2-7; perhaps TRBD2 as D (6 bases). There are 12 residues in the CDR3. V gave up 7 bases and J gave up 3 bases, with 13 bases separating them. CDR1 and CDR2 from the germline V gene are SQVTM and ANQGSEA.